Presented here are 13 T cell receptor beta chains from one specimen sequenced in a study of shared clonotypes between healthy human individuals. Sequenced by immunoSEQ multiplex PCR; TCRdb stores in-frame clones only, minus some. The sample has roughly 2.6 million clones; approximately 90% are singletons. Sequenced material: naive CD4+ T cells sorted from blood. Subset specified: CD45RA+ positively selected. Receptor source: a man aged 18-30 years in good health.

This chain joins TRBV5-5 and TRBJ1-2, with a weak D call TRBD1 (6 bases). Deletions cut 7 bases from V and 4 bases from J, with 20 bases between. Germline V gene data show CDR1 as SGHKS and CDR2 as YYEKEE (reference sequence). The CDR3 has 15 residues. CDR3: CASALVAGATYGYTF. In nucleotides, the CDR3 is TGTGCCAGCGCCTTGGTGGCAGGGGCTACCTATGGCTACACCTTC.

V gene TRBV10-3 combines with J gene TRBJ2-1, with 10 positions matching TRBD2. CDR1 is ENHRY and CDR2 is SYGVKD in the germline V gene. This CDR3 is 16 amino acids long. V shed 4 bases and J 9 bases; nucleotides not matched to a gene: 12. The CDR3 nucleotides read TGTGCCATCAGTGCCGGCCTAGCGGGAGTGTCTCCTGAGCAGTTCTTC. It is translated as CAISAGLAGVSPEQFF.

CDR3 residues: CASSTPGLASETQYF. Here the CDR3 DNA reads TGTGCCAGTAGTACCCCGGGACTAGCATCCGAGACCCAGTACTTC. The chain carries TRBV19 and TRBJ2-5, with 9 bases lining up with TRBD2. Per germline, CDR1 LNHDA and CDR2 SQIVND (reference sequence). The CDR3 extends over 15 amino acids. V lost 4 bases and J lost 5; bases outside the gene matches: 8.

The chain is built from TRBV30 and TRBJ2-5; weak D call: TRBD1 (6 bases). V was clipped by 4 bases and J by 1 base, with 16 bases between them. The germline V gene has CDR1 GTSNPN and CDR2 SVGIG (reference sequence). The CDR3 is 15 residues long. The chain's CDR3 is CAWTQAPGAQETQYF. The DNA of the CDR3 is TGTGCCTGGACCCAAGCCCCAGGGGCCCAAGAGACCCAGTACTTC.

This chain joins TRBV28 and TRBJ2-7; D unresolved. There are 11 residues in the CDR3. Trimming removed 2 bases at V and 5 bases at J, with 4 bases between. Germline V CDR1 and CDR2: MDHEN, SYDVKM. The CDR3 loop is CASSLLNEQYF. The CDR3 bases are TGTGCCAGCAGTTTACTAAACGAGCAGTACTTC.

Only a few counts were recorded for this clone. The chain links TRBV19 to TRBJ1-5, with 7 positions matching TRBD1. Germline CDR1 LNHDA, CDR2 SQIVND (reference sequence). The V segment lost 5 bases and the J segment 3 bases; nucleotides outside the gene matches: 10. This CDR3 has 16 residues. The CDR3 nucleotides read TGTGCCAGTAGTCCATCGGGACAGTTGAACAATCAGCCCCAGCATTTT. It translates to CASSPSGQLNNQPQHF.

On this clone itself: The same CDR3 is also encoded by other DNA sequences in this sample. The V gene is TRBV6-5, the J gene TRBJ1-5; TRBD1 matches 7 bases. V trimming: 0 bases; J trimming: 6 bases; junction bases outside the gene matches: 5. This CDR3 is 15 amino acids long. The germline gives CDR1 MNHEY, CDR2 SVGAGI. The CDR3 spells CASSYSRQGGQPQHF. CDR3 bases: TGTGCCAGCAGTTACTCGCGCCAGGGGGGTCAGCCCCAGCATTTT.

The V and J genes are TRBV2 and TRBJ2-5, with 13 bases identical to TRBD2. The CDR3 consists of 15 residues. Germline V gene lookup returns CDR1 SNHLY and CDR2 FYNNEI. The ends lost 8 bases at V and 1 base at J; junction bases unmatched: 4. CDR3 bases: TGTGCCAGCCGAACTAGCGGGGGGGTCCAAGAGACCCAGTACTTC. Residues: CASRTSGGVQETQYF.

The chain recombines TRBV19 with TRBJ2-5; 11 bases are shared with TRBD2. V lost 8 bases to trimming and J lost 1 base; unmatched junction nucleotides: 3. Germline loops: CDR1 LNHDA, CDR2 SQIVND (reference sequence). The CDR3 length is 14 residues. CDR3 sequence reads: CASLLAGGQETQYF. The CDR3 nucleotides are TGTGCCAGTCTTCTAGCGGGAGGCCAAGAGACCCAGTACTTC.

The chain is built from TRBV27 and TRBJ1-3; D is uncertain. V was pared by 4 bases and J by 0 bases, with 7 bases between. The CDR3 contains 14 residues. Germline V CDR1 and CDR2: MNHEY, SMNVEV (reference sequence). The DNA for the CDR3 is TGTGCCAGCAGTTCGACTCTCTCTGGAAACACCATATATTTT. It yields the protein CASSSTLSGNTIYF.

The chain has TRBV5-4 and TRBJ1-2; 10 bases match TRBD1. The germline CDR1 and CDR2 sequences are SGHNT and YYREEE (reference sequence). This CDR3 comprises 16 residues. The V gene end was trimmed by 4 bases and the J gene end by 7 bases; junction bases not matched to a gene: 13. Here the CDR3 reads CASSQWDRGRGSGYTF. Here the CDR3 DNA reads TGTGCCAGCAGCCAGTGGGACAGGGGTCGGGGTTCTGGCTACACCTTC.

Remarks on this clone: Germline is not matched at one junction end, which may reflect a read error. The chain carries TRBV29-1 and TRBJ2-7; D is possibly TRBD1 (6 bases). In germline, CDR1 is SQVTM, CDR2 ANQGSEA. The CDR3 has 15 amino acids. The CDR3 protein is CGVARDIRGSYEQYF. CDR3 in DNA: TGCGGCGTTGCCAGGGACATCCGAGGATCCTACGAGCAGTACTTC.

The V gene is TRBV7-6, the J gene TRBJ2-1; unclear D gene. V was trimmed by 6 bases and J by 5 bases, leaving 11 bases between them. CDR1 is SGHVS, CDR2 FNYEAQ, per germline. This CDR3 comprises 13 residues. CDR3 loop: CASSSFKDNEQFF. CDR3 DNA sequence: TGTGCCAGCAGTTCCTTCAAGGACAATGAGCAGTTCTTC.